The clone carrying this TCR beta chain was counted a single time. Antigen specificity is unknown. The data originate from a study of lymphopenia after photon versus proton radiotherapy. Study results and caveats: Photon-treated patients lost naive T cells and TCR diversity; proton-treated stayed stable. Survival link was tested only in deceased patients; proton benefit remains a possibility. In patients who died, overall survival fell as post-nadir TCR diversity dropped more.

Sequencing was performed with immunoSEQ multiplex PCR; in TCRdb, only in-frame clones are kept and a portion is missing. Among more than 15,000 clones listed, 84% were seen once. The CDR3 covers 15 residues. The ends lost 0 bases at V and 1 base at J; junction bases unmatched: 2. Germline V gives CDR1 MNHEY, CDR2 SVGAGI. The chain has TRBV6-5 and TRBJ1-1; 7 bases are shared with TRBD1. The sequencing here drew on peripheral blood, taken from a patient treated with photon-based radiotherapy. The origin of this receptor is a woman between 45 and 65 years old with pancreatic cancer. CDR3 sequence (DNA): TGTGCCAGCAGTTACTCGGGGGACAGGAACACTGAAGCTTTCTTT. Amino acid sequence: CASSYSGDRNTEAFF.